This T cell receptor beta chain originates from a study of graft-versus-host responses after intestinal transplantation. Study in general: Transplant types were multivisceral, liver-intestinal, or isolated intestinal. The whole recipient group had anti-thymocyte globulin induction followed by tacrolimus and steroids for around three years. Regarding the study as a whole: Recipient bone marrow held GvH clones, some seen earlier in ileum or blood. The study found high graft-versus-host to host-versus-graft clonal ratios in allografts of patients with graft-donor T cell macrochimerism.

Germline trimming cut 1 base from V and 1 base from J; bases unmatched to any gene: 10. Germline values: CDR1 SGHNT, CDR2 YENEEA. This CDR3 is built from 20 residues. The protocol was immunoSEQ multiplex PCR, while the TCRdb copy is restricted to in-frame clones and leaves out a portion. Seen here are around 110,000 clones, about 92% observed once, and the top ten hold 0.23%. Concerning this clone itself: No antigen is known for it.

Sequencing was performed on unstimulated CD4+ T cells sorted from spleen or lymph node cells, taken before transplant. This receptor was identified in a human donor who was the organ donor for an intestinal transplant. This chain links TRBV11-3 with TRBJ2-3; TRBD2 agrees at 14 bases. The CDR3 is CASSLGMTSGRALRTDTQYF. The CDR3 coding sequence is TGTGCCAGCAGCTTAGGAATGACTAGCGGGAGGGCTCTACGCACAGATACGCAGTATTTT. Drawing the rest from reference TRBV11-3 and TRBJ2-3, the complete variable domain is EAGVVQSPRYKIIEKKQPVAFWCNPISGHNTLYWYLQNLGQGPELLIRYENEEAVDDSQLPKDRFSAERLKGVDSTLKIQPAELGDSAVYLCASSLGMTSGRALRTDTQYFGPGTRLTVL.